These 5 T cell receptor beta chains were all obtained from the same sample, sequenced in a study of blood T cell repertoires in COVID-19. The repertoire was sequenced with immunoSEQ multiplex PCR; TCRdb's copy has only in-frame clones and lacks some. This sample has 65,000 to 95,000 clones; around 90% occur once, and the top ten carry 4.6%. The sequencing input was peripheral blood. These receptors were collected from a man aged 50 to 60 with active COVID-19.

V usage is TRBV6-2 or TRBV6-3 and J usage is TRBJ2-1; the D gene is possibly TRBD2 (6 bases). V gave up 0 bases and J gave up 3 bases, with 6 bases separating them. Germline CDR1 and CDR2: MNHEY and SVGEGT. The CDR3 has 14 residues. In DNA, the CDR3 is TGTGCCAGCAGTTACTCCGGGAGCTACAATGAGCAGTTCTTC. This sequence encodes CASSYSGSYNEQFF.

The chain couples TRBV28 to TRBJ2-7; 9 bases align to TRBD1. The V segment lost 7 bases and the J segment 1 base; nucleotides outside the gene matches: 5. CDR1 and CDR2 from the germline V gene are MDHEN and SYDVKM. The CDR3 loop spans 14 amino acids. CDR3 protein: CASTLGTGSYEQYF. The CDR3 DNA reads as TGTGCCAGCACCCTCGGGACAGGGTCCTACGAGCAGTACTTC. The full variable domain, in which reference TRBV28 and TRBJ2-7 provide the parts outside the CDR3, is DVKVTQSSRYLVKRTGEKVFLECVQDMDHENMFWYRQDPGLGLRLIYFSYDVKMKEKGDIPEGYSVSREKKERFSLILESASTNQTSMYLCASTLGTGSYEQYFGPGTRLTVT.

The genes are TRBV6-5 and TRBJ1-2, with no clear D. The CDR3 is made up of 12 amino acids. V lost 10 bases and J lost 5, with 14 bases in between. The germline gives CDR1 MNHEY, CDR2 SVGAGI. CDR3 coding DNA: TGTGCCACCAGCTACGTTTATTATGGCTACACCTTC. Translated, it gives CATSYVYYGYTF.

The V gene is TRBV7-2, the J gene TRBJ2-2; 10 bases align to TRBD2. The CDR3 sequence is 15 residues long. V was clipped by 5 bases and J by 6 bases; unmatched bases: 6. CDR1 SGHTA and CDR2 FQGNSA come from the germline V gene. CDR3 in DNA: TGTGCCAGCAGCGTCTTACTAGCGGGGCCCGGGGAGCTGTTTTTT. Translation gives CASSVLLAGPGELFF.

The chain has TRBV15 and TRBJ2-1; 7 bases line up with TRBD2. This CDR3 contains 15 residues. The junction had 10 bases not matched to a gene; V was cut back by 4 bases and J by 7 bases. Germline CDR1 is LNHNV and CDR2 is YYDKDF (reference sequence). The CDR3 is CATSIEAGAGNEQFF. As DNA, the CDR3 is TGTGCCACCAGCATCGAGGCGGGAGCAGGAAATGAGCAGTTCTTC.